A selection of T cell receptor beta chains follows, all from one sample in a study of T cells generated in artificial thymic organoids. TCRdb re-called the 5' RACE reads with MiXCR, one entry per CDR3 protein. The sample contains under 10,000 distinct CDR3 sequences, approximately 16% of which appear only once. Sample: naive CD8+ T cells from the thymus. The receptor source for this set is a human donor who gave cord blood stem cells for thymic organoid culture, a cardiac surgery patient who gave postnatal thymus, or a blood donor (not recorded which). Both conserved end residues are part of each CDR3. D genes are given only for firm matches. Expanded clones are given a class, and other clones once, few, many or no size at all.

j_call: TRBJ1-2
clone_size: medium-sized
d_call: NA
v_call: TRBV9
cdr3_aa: CASSLLNNYGYTF
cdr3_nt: TGTGCCAGCAGCCTGTTGAATAACTATGGCTACACCTTC

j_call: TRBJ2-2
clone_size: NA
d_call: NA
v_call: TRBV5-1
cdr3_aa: CASSLEVQANTGELFF
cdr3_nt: TGCGCCAGCAGCTTGGAGGTACAGGCGAACACCGGGGAGCTGTTTTTT

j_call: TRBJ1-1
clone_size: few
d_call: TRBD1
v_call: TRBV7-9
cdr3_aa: CASIPGQGMNTEAFF
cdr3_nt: TGTGCCAGCATCCCGGGACAGGGGATGAACACTGAAGCTTTCTTT

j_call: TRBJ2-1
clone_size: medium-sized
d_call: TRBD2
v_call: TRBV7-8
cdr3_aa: CASSKAGLAGGNEQFF
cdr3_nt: TGTGCCAGCAGCAAAGCCGGACTAGCGGGTGGCAATGAGCAGTTCTTC

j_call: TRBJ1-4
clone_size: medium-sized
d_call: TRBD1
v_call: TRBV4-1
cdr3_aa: CASSHRRRRGRLFF
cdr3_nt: TGCGCCAGCAGCCATCGGCGCCGCAGGGGGCGACTGTTTTTT

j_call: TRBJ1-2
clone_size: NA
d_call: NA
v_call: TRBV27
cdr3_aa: CASSLLGANYGYTF
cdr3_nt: TGTGCCAGCAGTTTATTGGGGGCCAACTATGGCTACACCTTC

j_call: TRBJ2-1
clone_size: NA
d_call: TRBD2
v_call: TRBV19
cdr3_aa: CASSIGAGVAYNEQFF
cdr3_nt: TGTGCCAGTAGTATAGGGGCGGGAGTCGCTTACAATGAGCAGTTCTTC

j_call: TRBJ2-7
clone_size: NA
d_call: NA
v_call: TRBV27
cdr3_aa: CASSFVPTYEQYF
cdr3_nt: TGTGCCAGCAGTTTCGTCCCCACCTACGAGCAGTACTTC

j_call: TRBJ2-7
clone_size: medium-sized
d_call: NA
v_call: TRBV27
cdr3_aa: CASSLSGREQYF
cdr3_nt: TGTGCCAGCAGTTTATCGGGTCGTGAGCAGTACTTC

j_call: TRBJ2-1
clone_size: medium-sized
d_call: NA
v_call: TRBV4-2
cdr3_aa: CASSQDINTYNEQFF
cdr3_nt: TGTGCCAGCAGCCAAGATATTAACACCTACAATGAGCAGTTCTTC

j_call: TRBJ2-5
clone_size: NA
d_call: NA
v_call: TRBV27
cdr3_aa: CTSSLRRTIPGNQETQYF
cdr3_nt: TGTACCAGCAGTCTACGGAGAACCATTCCCGGGAACCAAGAGACCCAGTACTTC

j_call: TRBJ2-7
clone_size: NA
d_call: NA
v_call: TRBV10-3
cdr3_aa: CAIALREGPSYYEQYF
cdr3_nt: TGTGCCATCGCCCTTAGAGAGGGTCCCTCCTACTACGAGCAGTACTTC

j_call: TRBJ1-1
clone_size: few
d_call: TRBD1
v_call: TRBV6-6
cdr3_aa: CASSLRGLGTEAFF
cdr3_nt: TGTGCCAGCAGTCTCAGGGGGCTTGGCACTGAAGCTTTCTTT

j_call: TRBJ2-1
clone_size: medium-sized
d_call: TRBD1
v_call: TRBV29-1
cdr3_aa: CSAWDSYNEQFF
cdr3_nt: TGCAGCGCGTGGGACAGTTACAATGAGCAGTTCTTC

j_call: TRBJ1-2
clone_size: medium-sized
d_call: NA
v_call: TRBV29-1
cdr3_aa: CSVPGLRYGYTF
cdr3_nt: TGCAGCGTTCCAGGTTTACGCTATGGCTACACCTTC

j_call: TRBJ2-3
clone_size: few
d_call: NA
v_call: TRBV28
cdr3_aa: CASSFGIGEPISTDTQYF
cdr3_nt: TGTGCCAGCAGTTTCGGGATCGGGGAACCCATAAGCACAGATACGCAGTATTTT

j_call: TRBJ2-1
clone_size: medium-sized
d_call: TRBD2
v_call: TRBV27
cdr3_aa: CASSPLSGVNNEQFF
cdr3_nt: TGTGCCAGCAGTCCGCTTAGCGGGGTGAACAATGAGCAGTTCTTC

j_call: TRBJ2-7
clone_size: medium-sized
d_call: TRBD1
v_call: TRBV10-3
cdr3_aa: CAISGDSGYEQYF
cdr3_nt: TGTGCCATCAGTGGGGACAGCGGCTACGAGCAGTACTTC